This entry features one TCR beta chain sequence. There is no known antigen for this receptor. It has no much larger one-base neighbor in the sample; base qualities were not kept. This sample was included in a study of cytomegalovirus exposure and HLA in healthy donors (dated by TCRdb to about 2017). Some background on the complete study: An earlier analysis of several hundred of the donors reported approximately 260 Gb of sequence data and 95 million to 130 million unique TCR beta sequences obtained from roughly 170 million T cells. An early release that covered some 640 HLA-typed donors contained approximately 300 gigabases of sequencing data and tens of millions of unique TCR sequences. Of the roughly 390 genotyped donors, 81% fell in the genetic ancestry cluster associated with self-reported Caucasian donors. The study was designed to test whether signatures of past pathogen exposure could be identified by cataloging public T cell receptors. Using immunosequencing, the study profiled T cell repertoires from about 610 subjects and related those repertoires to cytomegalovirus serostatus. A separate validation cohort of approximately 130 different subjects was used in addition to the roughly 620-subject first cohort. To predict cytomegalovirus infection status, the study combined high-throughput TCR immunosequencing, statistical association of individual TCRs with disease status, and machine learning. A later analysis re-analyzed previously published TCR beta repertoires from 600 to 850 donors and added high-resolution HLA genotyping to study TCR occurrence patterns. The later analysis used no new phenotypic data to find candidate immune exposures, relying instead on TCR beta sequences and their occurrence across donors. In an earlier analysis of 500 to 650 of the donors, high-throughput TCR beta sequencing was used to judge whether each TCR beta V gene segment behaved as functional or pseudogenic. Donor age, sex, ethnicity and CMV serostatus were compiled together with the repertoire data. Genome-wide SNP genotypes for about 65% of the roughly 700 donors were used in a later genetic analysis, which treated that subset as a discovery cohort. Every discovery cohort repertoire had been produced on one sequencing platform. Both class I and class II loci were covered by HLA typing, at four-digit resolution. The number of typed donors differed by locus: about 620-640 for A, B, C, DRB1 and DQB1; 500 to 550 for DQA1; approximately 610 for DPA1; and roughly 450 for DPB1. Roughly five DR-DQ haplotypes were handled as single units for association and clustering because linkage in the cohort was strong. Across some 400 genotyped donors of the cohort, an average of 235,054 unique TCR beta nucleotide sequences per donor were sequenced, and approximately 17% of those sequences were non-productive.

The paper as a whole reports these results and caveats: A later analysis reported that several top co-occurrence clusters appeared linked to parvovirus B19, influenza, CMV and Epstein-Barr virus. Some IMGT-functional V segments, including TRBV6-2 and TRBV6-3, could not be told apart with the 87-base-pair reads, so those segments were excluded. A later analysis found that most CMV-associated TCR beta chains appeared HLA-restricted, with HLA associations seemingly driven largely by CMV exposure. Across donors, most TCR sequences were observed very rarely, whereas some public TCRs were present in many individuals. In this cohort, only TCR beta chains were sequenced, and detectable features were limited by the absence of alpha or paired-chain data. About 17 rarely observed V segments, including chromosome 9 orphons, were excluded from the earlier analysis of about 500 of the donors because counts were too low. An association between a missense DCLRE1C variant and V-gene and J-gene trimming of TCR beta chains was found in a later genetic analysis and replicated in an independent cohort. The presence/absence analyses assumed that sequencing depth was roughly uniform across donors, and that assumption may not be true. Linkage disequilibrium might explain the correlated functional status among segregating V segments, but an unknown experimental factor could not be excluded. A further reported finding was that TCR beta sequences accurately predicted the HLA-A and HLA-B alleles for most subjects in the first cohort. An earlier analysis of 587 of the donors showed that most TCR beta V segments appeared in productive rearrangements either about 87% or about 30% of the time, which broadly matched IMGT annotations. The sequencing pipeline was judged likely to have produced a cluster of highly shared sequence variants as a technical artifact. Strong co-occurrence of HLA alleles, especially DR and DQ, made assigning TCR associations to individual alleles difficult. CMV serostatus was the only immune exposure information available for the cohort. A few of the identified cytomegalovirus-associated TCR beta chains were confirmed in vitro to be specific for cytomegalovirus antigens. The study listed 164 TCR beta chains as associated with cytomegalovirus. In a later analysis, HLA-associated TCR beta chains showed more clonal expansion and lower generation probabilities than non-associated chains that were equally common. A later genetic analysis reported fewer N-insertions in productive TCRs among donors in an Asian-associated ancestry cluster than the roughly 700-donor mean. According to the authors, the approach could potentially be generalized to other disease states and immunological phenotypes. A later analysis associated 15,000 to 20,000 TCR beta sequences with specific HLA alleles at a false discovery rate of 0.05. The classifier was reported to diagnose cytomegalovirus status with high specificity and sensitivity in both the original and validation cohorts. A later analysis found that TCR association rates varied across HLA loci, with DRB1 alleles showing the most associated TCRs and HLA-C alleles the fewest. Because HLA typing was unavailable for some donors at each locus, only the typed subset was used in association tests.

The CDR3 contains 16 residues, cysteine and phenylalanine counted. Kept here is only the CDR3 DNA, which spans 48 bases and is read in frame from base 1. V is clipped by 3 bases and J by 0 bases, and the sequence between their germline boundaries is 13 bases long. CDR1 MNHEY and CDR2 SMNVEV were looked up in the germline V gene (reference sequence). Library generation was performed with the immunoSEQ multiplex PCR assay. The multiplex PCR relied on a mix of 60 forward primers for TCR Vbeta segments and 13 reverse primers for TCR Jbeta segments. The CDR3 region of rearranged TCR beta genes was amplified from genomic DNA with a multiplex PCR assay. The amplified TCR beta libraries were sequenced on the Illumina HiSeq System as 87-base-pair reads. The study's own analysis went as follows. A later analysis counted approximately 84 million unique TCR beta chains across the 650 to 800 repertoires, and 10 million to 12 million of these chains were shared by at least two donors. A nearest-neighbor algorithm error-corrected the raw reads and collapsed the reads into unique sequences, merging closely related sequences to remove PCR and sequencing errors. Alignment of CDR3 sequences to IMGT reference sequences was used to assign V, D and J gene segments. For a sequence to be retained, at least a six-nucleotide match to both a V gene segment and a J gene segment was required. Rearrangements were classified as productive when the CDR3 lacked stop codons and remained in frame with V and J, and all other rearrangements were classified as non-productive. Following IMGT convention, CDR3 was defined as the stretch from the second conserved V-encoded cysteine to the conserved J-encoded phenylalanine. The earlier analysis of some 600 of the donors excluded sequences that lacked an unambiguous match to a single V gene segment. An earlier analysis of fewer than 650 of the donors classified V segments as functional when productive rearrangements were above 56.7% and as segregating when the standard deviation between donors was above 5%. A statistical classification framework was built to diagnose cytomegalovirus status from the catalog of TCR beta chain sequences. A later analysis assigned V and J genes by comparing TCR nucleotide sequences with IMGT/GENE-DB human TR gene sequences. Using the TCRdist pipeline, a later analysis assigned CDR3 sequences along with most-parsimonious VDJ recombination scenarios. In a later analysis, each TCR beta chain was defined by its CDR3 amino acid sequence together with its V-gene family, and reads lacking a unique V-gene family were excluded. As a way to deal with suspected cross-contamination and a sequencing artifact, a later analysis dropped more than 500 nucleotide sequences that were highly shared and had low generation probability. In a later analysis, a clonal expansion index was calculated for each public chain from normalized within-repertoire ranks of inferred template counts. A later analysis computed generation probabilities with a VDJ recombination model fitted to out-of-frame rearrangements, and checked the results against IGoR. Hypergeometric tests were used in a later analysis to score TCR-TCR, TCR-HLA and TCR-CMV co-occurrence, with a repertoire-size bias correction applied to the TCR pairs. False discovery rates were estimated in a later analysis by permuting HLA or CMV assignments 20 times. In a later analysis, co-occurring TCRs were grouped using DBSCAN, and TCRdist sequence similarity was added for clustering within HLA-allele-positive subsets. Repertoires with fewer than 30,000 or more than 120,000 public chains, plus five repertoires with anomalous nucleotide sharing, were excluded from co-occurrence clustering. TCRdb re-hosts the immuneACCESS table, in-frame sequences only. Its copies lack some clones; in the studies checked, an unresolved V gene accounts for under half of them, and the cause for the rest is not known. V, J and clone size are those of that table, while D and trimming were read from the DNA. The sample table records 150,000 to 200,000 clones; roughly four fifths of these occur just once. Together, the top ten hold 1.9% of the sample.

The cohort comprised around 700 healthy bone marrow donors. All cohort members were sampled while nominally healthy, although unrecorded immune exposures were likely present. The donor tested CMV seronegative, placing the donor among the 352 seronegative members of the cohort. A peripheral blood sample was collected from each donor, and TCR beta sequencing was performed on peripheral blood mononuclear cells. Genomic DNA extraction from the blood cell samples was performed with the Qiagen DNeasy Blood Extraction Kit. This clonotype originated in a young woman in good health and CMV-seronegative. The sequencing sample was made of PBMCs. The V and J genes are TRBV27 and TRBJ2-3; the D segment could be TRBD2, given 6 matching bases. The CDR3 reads CASSFTAGLSTDTQYF. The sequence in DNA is TGTGCCAGCAGTTTCACCGCGGGGCTGAGCACAGATACGCAGTATTTT.